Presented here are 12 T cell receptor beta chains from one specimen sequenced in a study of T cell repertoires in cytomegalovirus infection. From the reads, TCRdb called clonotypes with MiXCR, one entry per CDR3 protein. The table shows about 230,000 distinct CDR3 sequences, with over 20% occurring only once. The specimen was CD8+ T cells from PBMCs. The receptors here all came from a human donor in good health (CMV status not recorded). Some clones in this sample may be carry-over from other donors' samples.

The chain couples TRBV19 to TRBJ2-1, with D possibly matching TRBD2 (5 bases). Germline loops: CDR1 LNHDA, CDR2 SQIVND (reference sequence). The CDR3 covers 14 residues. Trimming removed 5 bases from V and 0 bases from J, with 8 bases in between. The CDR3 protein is CASSEGSSYNEQFF. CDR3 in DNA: TGTGCCAGTAGTGAGGGAAGCTCCTACAATGAGCAGTTCTTC.

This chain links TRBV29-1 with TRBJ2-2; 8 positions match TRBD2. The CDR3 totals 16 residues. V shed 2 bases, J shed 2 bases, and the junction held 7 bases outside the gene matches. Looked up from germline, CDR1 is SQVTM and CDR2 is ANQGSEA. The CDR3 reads CSVELRGDSNTGELFF. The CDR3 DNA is TGCAGCGTTGAATTGCGGGGGGACTCAAACACCGGGGAGCTGTTTTTT.

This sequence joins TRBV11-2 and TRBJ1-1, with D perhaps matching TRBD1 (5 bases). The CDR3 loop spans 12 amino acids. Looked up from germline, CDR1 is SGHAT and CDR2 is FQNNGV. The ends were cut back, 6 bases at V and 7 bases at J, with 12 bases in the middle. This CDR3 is CASRDPGVEAFF. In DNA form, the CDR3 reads TGTGCCAGCAGGGACCCGGGGGTTGAAGCTTTCTTT. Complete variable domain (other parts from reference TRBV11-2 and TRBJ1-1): EAGVAQSPRYKIIEKRQSVAFWCNPISGHATLYWYQQILGQGPKLLIQFQNNGVVDDSQLPKDRFSAERLKGVDSTLKIQPAKLEDSAVYLCASRDPGVEAFFGQGTRLTVV.

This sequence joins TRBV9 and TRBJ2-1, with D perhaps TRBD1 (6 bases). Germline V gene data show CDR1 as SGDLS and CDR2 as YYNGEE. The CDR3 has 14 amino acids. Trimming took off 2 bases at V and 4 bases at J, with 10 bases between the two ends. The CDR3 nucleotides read TGTGCCAGCAGCGTGACAGGTCTGTACAATGAGCAGTTCTTC. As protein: CASSVTGLYNEQFF.

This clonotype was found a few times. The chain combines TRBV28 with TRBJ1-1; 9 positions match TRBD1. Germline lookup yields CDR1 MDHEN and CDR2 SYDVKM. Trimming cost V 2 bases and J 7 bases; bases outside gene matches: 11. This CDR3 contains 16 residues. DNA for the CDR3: TGTGCCAGCAGTTTAGCGGGACAGGGTTCCTTCTATGAAGCTTTCTTT. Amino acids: CASSLAGQGSFYEAFF.

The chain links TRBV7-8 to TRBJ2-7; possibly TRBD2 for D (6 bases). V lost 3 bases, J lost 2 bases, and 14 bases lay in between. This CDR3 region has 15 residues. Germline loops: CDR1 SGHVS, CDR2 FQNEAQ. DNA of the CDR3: TGTGCCAGCAGCTTTTCTCCTAGCGCTGCCTACGAGCAGTACTTC. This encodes CASSFSPSAAYEQYF.

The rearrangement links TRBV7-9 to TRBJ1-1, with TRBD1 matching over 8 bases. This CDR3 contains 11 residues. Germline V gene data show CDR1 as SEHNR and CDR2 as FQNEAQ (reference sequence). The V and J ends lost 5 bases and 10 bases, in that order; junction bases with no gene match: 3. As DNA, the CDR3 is TGTGCCAGCAGCGGACAGGGCCCAGCTTTCTTT. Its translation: CASSGQGPAFF. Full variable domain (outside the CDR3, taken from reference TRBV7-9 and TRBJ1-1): DTGVSQNPRHKITKRGQNVTFRCDPISEHNRLYWYRQTLGQGPEFLTYFQNEAQLEKSRLLSDRFSAERPKGSFSTLEIQRTEQGDSAMYLCASSGQGPAFFGQGTRLTVV.

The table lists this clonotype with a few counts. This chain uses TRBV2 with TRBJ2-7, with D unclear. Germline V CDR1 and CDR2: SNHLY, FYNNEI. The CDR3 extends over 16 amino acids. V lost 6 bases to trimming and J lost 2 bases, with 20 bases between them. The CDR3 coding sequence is TGTGCCAGCAGCGAAACCACGATCACTCTGGCCTACGAGCAGTACTTC. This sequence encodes CASSETTITLAYEQYF.

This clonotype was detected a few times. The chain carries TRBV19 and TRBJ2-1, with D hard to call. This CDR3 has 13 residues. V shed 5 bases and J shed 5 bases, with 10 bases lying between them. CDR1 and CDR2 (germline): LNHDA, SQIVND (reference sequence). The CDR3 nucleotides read TGTGCCAGTAGTTCGTACATGAACAATGAGCAGTTCTTC. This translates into CASSSYMNNEQFF.

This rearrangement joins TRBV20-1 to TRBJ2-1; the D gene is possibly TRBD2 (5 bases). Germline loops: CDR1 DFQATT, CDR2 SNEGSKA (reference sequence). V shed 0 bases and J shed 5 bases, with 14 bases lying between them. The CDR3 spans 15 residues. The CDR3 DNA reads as TGCAGTGCTAGAGATAGCCTAGTCGGGAACAATGAGCAGTTCTTC. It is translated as CSARDSLVGNNEQFF.

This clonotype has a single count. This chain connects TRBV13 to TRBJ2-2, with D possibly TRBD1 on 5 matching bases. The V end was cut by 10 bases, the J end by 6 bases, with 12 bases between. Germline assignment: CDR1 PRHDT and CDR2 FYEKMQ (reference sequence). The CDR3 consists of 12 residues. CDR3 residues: CATSGLAGELFF. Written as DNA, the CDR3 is TGTGCCACCTCAGGGCTTGCCGGGGAGCTGTTTTTT.

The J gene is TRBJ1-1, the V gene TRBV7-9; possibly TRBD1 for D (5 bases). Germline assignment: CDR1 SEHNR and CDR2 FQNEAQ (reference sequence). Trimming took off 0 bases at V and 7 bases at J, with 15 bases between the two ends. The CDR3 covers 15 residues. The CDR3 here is CASSLAGGGASEAFF. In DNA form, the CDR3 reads TGTGCCAGCAGCTTAGCGGGCGGAGGGGCGAGTGAAGCTTTCTTT.